The 23 T cell receptor beta chains listed next were all sequenced from one sample in a study of blood T cell repertoires in COVID-19 (TCRdb year 2020). The library was generated by the immunoSEQ multiplex PCR assay. The clones in this table, taken by TCRdb from immuneACCESS, are in-frame only. Not every clone is retained; where verified, under half of the shortfall comes from an unresolved V gene, and the cause of the rest is unknown. The table for this sample lists a few hundred thousand clones; over 75% of them were counted only once. Clones ranked in the top ten supply about 9.4% of the sample. The sample consisted of PBMCs or T cells enriched from blood (not recorded which). These receptors were obtained from a woman aged 18-29 years who had recovered from COVID-19.

The V call is TRBV19, the J call TRBJ2-3; maybe TRBD1 (6 bases). V dropped 3 bases and J dropped 2 bases, with 15 bases sitting between them. The CDR3 loop spans 16 amino acids. The germline V gene has CDR1 LNHDA and CDR2 SQIVND (reference sequence). The CDR3 bases are TGTGCCAGTAGTATTTATGGGGGCGCCTTCACAGATACGCAGTATTTT. This codes for CASSIYGGAFTDTQYF.

Only a few counts were recorded for this clone. The chain links TRBV30 to TRBJ1-2; TRBD1 matches 9 bases. The CDR3 consists of 12 residues. V lost 5 bases, J lost 2 bases, and 0 bases stayed unmatched. The germline V gene has CDR1 GTSNPN and CDR2 SVGIG (reference sequence). CDR3 sequence (DNA): TGTGCCTGGGACAGGGGGAACTATGGCTACACCTTC. Amino acids: CAWDRGNYGYTF.

This clone was seen a few times. V is TRBV4-1 and J is TRBJ2-7; D possibly corresponds to TRBD2 (6 bases). Germline V CDR1 and CDR2: MGHRA, YSYEKL. CDR3 length: 16 residues. V lost 3 bases to trimming and J lost 2 bases, with 17 bases between them. CDR3 loop: CASSQGTGGYAYEQYF. The CDR3 DNA reads TGCGCCAGCAGCCAGGGAACTGGGGGGTATGCCTACGAGCAGTACTTC.

This chain joins TRBV28 and TRBJ1-3; tentatively, D is TRBD1 (6 bases). There are 14 residues in the CDR3. CDR1 and CDR2 (germline): MDHEN, SYDVKM. Trimming cost V 6 bases and J 2 bases, with 11 bases left between them. The CDR3 is CASSLNRAGNTIYF. CDR3 nucleotide sequence: TGTGCCAGCAGCCTCAACAGGGCTGGAAACACCATATATTTT.

V and J are TRBV5-1 and TRBJ2-1; maybe TRBD1 (6 bases). This CDR3 region has 14 residues. The V gene's germline CDR1 is SGHRS and CDR2 YFSETQ. V was pared by 4 bases and J by 2 bases, with 10 bases between. This CDR3 is CASSTGQTYNEQFF. The CDR3 DNA reads as TGCGCCAGCAGCACAGGACAGACCTACAATGAGCAGTTCTTC.

V gene TRBV12-3 or TRBV12-4 combines with J gene TRBJ2-1, with D tentatively TRBD2 (5 bases). The CDR3 contains 13 residues. V shed 3 bases and J shed 4 bases, with 7 bases lying between them. The CDR3 loop reads CASSFGEYNEQFF. DNA for the CDR3: TGTGCCAGCAGTTTCGGGGAGTACAATGAGCAGTTCTTC.

The chain recombines TRBV20-1 with TRBJ1-2; D remains unclear. Between the trimmed V and J ends, which lost 3 bases and 8 bases, there was a span of 7 bases. The CDR3 sequence is 10 residues long. CDR1 is DFQATT and CDR2 is SNEGSKA in the germline V gene (reference sequence). The CDR3 spells CSARARGYTF. DNA for the CDR3: TGCAGTGCTAGGGCCCGCGGCTACACCTTC.

The rearrangement links TRBV7-9 to TRBJ1-4; 9 bases line up with TRBD1. The junction had 6 bases not matched to a gene; V was cut back by 1 base and J by 0 bases. The V gene's germline CDR1 is SEHNR and CDR2 FQNEAQ (reference sequence). The CDR3 extends over 18 amino acids. CDR3: CASSLGAGQGSTNEKLFF. The CDR3 nucleotides are TGTGCCAGCAGCTTAGGAGCGGGACAGGGATCAACTAATGAAAAACTGTTTTTT.

The J gene is TRBJ1-2, the V gene TRBV7-9, with D perhaps matching TRBD1 (5 bases). Per germline, CDR1 SEHNR and CDR2 FQNEAQ (reference sequence). V gave up 2 bases and J gave up 6 bases, with 13 bases separating them. This CDR3 is 14 amino acids long. For the CDR3, the DNA is TGTGCCAGCAGCTTACATCAGGGATTGGATGGCTACACCTTC. It translates to CASSLHQGLDGYTF. Full variable domain (outside the CDR3, taken from reference TRBV7-9 and TRBJ1-2): DTGVSQNPRHKITKRGQNVTFRCDPISEHNRLYWYRQTLGQGPEFLTYFQNEAQLEKSRLLSDRFSAERPKGSFSTLEIQRTEQGDSAMYLCASSLHQGLDGYTFGSGTRLTVV.

This clone was recorded only once. This rearrangement joins TRBV10-3 to TRBJ1-3; TRBD1 agrees at 8 bases. J gave up 0 bases and V 6 bases, and 1 base lay outside the gene matches. In germline, CDR1 is ENHRY, CDR2 SYGVKD. The CDR3 totals 14 residues. The CDR3 sequence is CAIRGQVSGNTIYF. Here the CDR3 DNA reads TGTGCCATCAGGGGACAGGTCTCTGGAAACACCATATATTTT.

The chain links TRBV9 to TRBJ2-5, with D perhaps matching TRBD1 (6 bases). The V end was cut by 7 bases, the J end by 2 bases, with 15 bases between. The CDR3 consists of 14 residues. Germline CDR1 is SGDLS and CDR2 is YYNGEE. Here the CDR3 reads CASAQTGEQETQYF. For the CDR3, the DNA is TGTGCCAGCGCCCAGACAGGCGAGCAAGAGACCCAGTACTTC. Full variable domain (rest looked up from reference TRBV9 and TRBJ2-5): DSGVTQTPKHLITATGQRVTLRCSPRSGDLSVYWYQQSLDQGLQFLIQYYNGEERAKGNILERFSAQQFPDLHSELNLSSLELGDSALYFCASAQTGEQETQYFGPGTRLLVL.

This clone was observed a single time. The rearrangement joins TRBV10-1 to TRBJ1-2; a possible D gene is TRBD1 (5 bases). There are 14 residues in the CDR3. Per germline, CDR1 WNHNN and CDR2 SYGVQD (reference sequence). Trimming stripped 3 bases from V and 4 bases from J, with 12 bases between. The CDR3 bases are TGCGCCAGCAGTGATTCAGGGTATCCCTATGGCTACACCTTC. The encoded protein is CASSDSGYPYGYTF.

V is TRBV4-2 and J is TRBJ1-1; a possible D gene is TRBD1 (6 bases). V dropped 3 bases and J dropped 0 bases, with 8 bases sitting between them. Germline V lookup: CDR1 LGHNA, CDR2 YNFKEQ. The CDR3 has 14 residues. Here the CDR3 reads CASSHDRLNTEAFF. The CDR3 bases are TGTGCCAGCAGCCATGACAGGCTGAACACTGAAGCTTTCTTT.

CDR3 amino acids: CASSESQGASVQTQYF. The CDR3 DNA is TGCGCCAGCAGCGAAAGCCAGGGGGCCAGCGTCCAGACCCAGTACTTC. The chain joins TRBV5-1 to TRBJ2-5; 8 bases align to TRBD1. Trimming at V came to 4 bases and at J to 6 bases, leaving 14 bases not matched to a gene. CDR1 and CDR2 (germline): SGHRS, YFSETQ. The CDR3 is 16 amino acids.

Comment on this clone: In the same sample, other DNA sequences code for this CDR3. This chain uses TRBV5-1 with TRBJ1-1; 8 nucleotides line up with TRBD1. Trimming removed 0 bases from V and 1 base from J; junction bases left unmatched: 2. The length of the CDR3 is 15 residues. Germline V gene sequence: CDR1 SGHRS, CDR2 YFSETQ. The CDR3 sequence: CASSLVTGGNTEAFF. The CDR3 DNA follows: TGCGCCAGCAGCTTGGTAACAGGGGGGAACACTGAAGCTTTCTTT.

V gene TRBV18 combines with J gene TRBJ1-2; TRBD1 agrees at 10 bases. Germline loops: CDR1 KGHSH, CDR2 LQKENI. CDR3 length: 15 residues. Germline trimming cut 2 bases from V and 6 bases from J; bases unmatched to any gene: 6. The CDR3 DNA reads TGTGCCAGCTCACCAAGACAGGGGGCGATTAATGGCTACACCTTC. Residues: CASSPRQGAINGYTF.

This chain uses TRBV7-9 with TRBJ2-7; 9 bases match TRBD1. Per the germline V gene, CDR1 is SEHNR and CDR2 is FQNEAQ (reference sequence). V lost 5 bases to trimming and J lost 6 bases; unmatched junction nucleotides: 11. This CDR3 comprises 15 residues. CDR3 loop: CASSATGGADSEQYF. CDR3 bases: TGTGCCAGCAGCGCCACAGGGGGCGCGGATTCCGAGCAGTACTTC.

The chain couples TRBV7-6 to TRBJ2-5; TRBD2 matches 8 bases. Germline V gene lookup returns CDR1 SGHVS and CDR2 FNYEAQ. V shed 4 bases and J 5 bases; nucleotides not matched to a gene: 9. The CDR3 extends over 15 amino acids. The CDR3 sequence is CASSSLGGVAETQYF. DNA for the CDR3: TGTGCCAGCAGCTCGCTCGGGGGGGTGGCGGAGACCCAGTACTTC. Complete variable domain (other parts from reference TRBV7-6 and TRBJ2-5): GAGVSQSPRYKVTKRGQDVALRCDPISGHVSLYWYRQALGQGPEFLTYFNYEAQQDKSGLPNDRFSAERPEGSISTLTIQRTEQRDSAMYRCASSSLGGVAETQYFGPGTRLLVL.

The CDR3 region is CASSFLGETGDGYTF. The DNA for the CDR3 is TGCGCCAGCAGCTTCCTCGGGGAGACAGGGGATGGCTACACCTTC. This rearrangement joins TRBV5-1 to TRBJ1-2; 8 bases are shared with TRBD1. V lost 2 bases, J lost 6 bases, and 9 bases stayed unmatched. Germline V gives CDR1 SGHRS, CDR2 YFSETQ. This CDR3 is 15 amino acids long.

The chain has TRBV27 and TRBJ2-1; 14 bases agree with TRBD2. This CDR3 comprises 16 residues. Germline V gene lookup returns CDR1 MNHEY and CDR2 SMNVEV (reference sequence). After removal of 5 bases from V and 9 bases from J, the junction contained 9 bases not matched to a gene. CDR3 in DNA: TGTGCCAGCAGTGATCCGGGACTAGCGGGAGTAGGTGAGCAGTTCTTC. This gives the protein CASSDPGLAGVGEQFF.

As DNA, the CDR3 is TGTGCCACCAGTGATTTACGGACATCCCACACTGAAGCTTTCTTT. Its protein product is CATSDLRTSHTEAFF. This sequence joins TRBV24-1 and TRBJ1-1; tentatively, D is TRBD1 (5 bases). Germline-derived CDR1 and CDR2 are KGHDR and SFDVKD. Trimming removed 1 base at V and 3 bases at J, with 11 bases between. The CDR3 covers 15 residues.

The V and J genes are TRBV3-1 (or the pseudogene TRBV3-2) and TRBJ2-3; 8 bases agree with TRBD2. The germline V gene encodes CDR1 LGHDT and CDR2 YNNKEL (reference sequence). This CDR3 region has 17 residues. Trimming took 4 bases from V and 3 from J; bases not matched to a gene: 12. As DNA, the CDR3 is TGTGCCAGCAGCCCCCATCAAGCGGGGGTATCAACAGATACGCAGTATTTT. Its protein is CASSPHQAGVSTDTQYF.

J is TRBJ1-1 and V is TRBV3-1 (or the pseudogene TRBV3-2); D possibly corresponds to TRBD1 (6 bases). V was cut by 4 bases and J by 4 bases, with 16 bases left in between. CDR1 is LGHDT, CDR2 YNNKEL, per germline (reference sequence). The CDR3 covers 15 residues. CDR3 sequence reads: CASSPDHRVGTEAFF. As DNA, the CDR3 is TGTGCCAGCAGCCCGGATCACAGGGTGGGCACTGAAGCTTTCTTT.